This T cell receptor (beta chain) is from a study of cytotoxic CD8 clonotypes in ibrutinib-treated CLL. The overall study: The average sample held roughly 250,000 productive templates and more than 80,000 productive rearrangements. Study results and caveats: In comparison with age-matched healthy donors, baseline clonality was higher and tracked circulating CD8+ T-cell counts.

Regarding this clone: Its antigen is unidentified.

This CDR3 has 14 amino acids. Trimming pared 1 base from V and 1 base from J, leaving 8 bases between. Looked up from germline, CDR1 is PRHDT and CDR2 is FYEKMQ (reference sequence). Assay: immunoSEQ multiplex PCR; the TCRdb copy retains only in-frame clones and omits some. This sample carries 130,000 to 150,000 clones, 79% of them seen once, and the ten largest clones take about 13%. Material: PBMCs, obtained after 12 months of ibrutinib treatment. This TCR was recovered from a human donor with chronic lymphocytic leukemia. The chain employs TRBV13 and TRBJ2-7; D may be TRBD2 (5 bases). The CDR3 spells CASSLAPGSYEQYF. The CDR3 nucleotides read TGTGCCAGCAGCTTAGCCCCGGGGTCCTACGAGCAGTACTTC.